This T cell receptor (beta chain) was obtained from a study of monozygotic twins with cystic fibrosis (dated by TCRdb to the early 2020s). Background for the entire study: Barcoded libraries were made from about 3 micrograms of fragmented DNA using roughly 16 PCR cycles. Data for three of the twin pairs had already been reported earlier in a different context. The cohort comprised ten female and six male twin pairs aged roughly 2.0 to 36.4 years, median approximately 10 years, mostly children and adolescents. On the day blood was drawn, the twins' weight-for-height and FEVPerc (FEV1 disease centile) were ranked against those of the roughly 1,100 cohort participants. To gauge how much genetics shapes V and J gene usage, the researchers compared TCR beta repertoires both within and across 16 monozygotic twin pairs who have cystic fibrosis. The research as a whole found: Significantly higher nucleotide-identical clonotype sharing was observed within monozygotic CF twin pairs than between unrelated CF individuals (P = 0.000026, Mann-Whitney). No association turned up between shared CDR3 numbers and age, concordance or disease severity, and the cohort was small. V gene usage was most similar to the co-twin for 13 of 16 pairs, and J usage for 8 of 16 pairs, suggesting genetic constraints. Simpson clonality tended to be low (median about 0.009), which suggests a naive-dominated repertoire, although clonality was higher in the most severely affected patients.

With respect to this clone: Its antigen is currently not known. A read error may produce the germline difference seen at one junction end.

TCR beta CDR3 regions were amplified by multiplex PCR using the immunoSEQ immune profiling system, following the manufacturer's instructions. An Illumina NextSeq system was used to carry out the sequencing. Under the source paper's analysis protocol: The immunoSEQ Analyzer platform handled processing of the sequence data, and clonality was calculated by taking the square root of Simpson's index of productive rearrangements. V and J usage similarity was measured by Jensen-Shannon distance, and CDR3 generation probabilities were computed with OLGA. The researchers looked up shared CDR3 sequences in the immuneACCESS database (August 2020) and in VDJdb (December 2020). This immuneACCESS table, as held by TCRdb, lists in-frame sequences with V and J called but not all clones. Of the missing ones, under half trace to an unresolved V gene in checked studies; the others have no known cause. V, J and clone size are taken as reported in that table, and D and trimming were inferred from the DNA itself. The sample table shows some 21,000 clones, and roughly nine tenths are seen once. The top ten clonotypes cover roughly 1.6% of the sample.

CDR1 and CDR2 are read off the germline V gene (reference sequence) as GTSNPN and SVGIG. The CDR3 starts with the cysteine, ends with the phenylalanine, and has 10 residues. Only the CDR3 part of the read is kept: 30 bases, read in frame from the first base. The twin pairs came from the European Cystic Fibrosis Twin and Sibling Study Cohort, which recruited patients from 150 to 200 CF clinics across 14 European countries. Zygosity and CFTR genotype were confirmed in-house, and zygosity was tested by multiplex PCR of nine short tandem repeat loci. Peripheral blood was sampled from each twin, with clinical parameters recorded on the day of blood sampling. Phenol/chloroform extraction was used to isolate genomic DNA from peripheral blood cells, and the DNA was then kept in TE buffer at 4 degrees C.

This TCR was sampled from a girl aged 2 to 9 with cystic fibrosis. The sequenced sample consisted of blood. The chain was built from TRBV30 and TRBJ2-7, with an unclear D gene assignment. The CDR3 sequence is CAWTRLASSF. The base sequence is TGTGCCTGGACCAGGTTAGCCTCAAGCTTC.